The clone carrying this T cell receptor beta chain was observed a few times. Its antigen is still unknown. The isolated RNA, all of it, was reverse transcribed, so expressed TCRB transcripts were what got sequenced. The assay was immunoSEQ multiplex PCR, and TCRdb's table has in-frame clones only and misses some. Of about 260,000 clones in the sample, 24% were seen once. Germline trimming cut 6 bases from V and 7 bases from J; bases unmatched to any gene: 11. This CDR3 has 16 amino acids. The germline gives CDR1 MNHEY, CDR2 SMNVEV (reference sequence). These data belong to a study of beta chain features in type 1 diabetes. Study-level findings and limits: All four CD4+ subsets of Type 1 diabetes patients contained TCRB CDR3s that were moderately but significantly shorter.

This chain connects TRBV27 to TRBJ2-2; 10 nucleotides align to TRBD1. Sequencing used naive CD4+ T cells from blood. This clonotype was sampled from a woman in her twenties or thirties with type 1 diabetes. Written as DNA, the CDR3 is TGTGCCAGCAGACCCGCCGGGACAGGGGCAGTCGGGGAGCTGTTTTTT. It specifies CASRPAGTGAVGELFF.